This passage covers 3 T cell receptor beta chains from one sample sequenced in a study of vaccination and CD4 T cells after COVID-19. Which antigens these TCRs recognize remains unknown. The Oncomine TCR Beta short-read assay was applied to DNA of cultured CD4+ T cells. One entry per CDR3 protein results from TCRdb running MiXCR on the PCR reads. The table has around 19,000 distinct CDR3 sequences, roughly 50% seen once. This sample's treatment: approximately 9-day PBMC culture with coronavirus spike peptide pools or control peptides (ViraFEST assay). The specimen was CD4+ T cells from blood, cultured in vitro. Receptors originate from a human donor who had recovered from COVID-19.

This clonotype was recorded a few times. The chain combines TRBV5-1 with TRBJ2-7; TRBD1 matches 8 bases. Per the germline V gene, CDR1 is SGHRS and CDR2 is YFSETQ. After removal of 4 bases from V and 0 bases from J, the junction contained 12 bases not matched to a gene. The CDR3 extends over 17 amino acids. In DNA, the CDR3 is TGCGCCAGCAGCCTGGACCAGCGACAGGGGAGCTCCTACGAGCAGTACTTC. It is translated as CASSLDQRQGSSYEQYF.

This clonotype has a handful of counts. The chain links TRBV20-1 to TRBJ2-2; no reliable D call. This CDR3 spans 13 amino acids. Trimming left V 3 bases short and J 7 bases short, with 12 bases between. Germline CDR1 reads DFQATT; CDR2 reads SNEGSKA (reference sequence). CDR3 loop: CSASSGPFGELFF. The CDR3 DNA sequence: TGCAGTGCTAGTTCCGGCCCTTTCGGGGAGCTGTTTTTT.

This clonotype has more than one count but fewer than ten. The V gene is TRBV20-1, the J gene TRBJ1-5; 9 bases are a match to TRBD1. The V and J ends lost 5 bases and 2 bases, in that order; junction bases with no gene match: 10. Germline V CDR1 and CDR2: DFQATT, SNEGSKA (reference sequence). The CDR3 sequence is 16 residues long. This CDR3 is CSAFGQGSSRNQPQHF. Written as DNA, the CDR3 is TGCAGTGCTTTCGGACAGGGGTCCTCTCGCAATCAGCCCCAGCATTTT.